This T cell receptor beta chain is drawn from a study of OX40 agonist ivuxolimab in advanced cancers. Study in general: Allowance was made for prior anti-PD-1, anti-PD-L1 or anti-CTLA-4 therapy, and about 40% had some.

Sequenced by immunoSEQ multiplex PCR; TCRdb stores in-frame clones only, minus some. The sample carries about 50,000 clones, around 85% recorded once. CDR1 is SNHLY, CDR2 FYNNEI, per germline. This CDR3 comprises 13 residues. V lost 4 bases and J 7 bases, leaving 10 bases between the germline ends. Enrollment shut out patients with autoimmune disease history or systemic immunosuppression. The TCR was taken from an adult with an advanced solid tumor such as melanoma, head and neck, liver or kidney cancer. Specimen: CD4+ or CD8+ T cells sorted from blood, collected in a trial of the OX40 agonist ivuxolimab. V and J are TRBV2 and TRBJ1-4; D might be TRBD1 (6 bases). CDR3 amino acids: CASSVRGGEKLFF. DNA for the CDR3: TGTGCCAGCAGTGTCAGGGGTGGTGAAAAACTGTTTTTT.